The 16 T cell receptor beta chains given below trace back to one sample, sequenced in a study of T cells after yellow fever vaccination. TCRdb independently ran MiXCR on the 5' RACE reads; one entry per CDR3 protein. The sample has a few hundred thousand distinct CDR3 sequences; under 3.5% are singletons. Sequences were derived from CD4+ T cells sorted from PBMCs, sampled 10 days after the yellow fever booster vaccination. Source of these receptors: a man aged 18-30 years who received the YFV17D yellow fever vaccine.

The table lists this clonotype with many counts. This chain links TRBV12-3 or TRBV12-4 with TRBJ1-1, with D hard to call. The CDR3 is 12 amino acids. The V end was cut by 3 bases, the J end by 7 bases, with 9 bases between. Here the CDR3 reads CASSLEINEAFF. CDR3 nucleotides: TGTGCCAGCAGTTTGGAAATAAATGAAGCTTTCTTT.

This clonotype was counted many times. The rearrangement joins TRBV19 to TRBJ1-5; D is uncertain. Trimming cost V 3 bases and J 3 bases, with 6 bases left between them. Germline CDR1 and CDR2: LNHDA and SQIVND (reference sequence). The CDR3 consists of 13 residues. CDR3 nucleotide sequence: TGTGCCAGTAGTATCGGAAACAATCAGCCCCAGCATTTT. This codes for CASSIGNNQPQHF.

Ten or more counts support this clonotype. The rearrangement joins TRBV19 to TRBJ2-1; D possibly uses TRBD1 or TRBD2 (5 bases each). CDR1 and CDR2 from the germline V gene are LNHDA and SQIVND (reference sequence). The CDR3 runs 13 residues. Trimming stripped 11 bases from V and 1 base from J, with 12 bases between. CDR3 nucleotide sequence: TGTGCCGTAAAGGGACGATCCTACAATGAGCAGTTCTTC. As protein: CAVKGRSYNEQFF.

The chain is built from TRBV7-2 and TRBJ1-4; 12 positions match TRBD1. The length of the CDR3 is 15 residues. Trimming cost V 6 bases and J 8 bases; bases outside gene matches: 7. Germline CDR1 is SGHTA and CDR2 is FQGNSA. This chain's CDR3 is CASRTPGTGGEKLFF. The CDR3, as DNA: TGTGCCAGCAGGACCCCCGGGACAGGGGGCGAAAAACTGTTTTTT. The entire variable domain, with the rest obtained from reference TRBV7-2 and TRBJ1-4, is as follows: GAGVSQSPSNKVTEKGKDVELRCDPISGHTALYWYRQSLGQGLEFLIYFQGNSAPDKSGLPSDRFSAERTGGSVSTLTIQRTQQEDSAVYLCASRTPGTGGEKLFFGSGTQLSVL.

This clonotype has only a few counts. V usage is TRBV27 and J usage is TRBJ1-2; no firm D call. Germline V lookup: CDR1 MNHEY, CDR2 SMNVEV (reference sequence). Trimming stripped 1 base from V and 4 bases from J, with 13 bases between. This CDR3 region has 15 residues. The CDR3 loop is CASSLYPPEGYGYTF. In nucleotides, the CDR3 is TGTGCCAGCAGTTTATACCCCCCGGAGGGCTATGGCTACACCTTC.

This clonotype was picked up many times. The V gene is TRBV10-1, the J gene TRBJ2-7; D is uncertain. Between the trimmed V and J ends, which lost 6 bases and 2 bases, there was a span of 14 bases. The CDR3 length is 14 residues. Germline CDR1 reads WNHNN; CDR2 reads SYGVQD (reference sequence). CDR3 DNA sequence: TGCGCCAGCAGCCCGAGAGGCCCCCCCTACGAGCAGTACTTC. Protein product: CASSPRGPPYEQYF.

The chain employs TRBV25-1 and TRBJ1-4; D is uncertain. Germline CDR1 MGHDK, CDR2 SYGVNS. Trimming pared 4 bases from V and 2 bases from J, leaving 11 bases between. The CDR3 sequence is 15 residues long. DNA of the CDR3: TGTGCCAGCAGTGGTTGGACGGAGACTAATGAAAAACTGTTTTTT. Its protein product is CASSGWTETNEKLFF. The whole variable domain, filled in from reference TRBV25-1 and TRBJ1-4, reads EADIYQTPRYLVIGTGKKITLECSQTMGHDKMYWYQQDPGMELHLIHYSYGVNSTEKGDLSSESTVSRIRTEHFPLTLESARPSHTSQYLCASSGWTETNEKLFFGSGTQLSVL.

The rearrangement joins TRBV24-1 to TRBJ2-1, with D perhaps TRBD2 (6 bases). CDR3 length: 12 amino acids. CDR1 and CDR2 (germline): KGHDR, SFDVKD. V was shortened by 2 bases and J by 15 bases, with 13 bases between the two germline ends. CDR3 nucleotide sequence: TGTGCCACCAGTGATTGGGAGGATTGGCGGTTCTTC. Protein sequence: CATSDWEDWRFF.

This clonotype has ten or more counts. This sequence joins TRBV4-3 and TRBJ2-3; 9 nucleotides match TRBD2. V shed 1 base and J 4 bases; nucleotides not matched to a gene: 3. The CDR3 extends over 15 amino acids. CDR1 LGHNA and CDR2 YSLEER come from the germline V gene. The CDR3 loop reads CASSQGAGGADTQYF. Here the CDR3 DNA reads TGCGCCAGCAGCCAAGGGGCGGGGGGGGCAGATACGCAGTATTTT.

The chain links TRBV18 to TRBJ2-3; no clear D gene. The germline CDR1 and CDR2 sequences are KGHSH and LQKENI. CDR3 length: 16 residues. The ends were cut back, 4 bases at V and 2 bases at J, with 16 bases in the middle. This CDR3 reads CASSLDYGVSTDTQYF. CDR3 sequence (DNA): TGTGCCAGCTCACTAGATTATGGGGTCTCCACAGATACGCAGTATTTT.

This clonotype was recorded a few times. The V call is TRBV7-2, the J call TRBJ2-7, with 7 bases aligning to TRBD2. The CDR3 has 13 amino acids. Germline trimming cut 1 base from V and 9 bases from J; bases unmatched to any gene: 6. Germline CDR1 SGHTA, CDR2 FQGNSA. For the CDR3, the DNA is TGTGCCAGCAGCTTAGATTGGGGGGGGAGGCAGTACGTC. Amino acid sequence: CASSLDWGGRQYV.

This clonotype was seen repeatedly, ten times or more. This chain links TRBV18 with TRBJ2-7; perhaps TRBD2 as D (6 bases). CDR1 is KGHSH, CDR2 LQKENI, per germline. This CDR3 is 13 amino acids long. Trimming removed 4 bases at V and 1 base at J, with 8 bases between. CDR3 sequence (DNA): TGTGCCAGCTCACGGGAGGCGTCCTACGAGCAGTACGTC. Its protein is CASSREASYEQYV.

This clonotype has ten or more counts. CDR3 DNA: TGTGCCATCAGTGGGGAGGCTGGGTCTTCCTACGAGCAGTACTTC. Amino acids: CAISGEAGSSYEQYF. The V call is TRBV10-3, the J call TRBJ2-7; a weak D match, TRBD2 (6 bases). V lost 4 bases and J 1 base, leaving 14 bases between the germline ends. Per the germline V gene, CDR1 is ENHRY and CDR2 is SYGVKD. The CDR3 has 15 residues.

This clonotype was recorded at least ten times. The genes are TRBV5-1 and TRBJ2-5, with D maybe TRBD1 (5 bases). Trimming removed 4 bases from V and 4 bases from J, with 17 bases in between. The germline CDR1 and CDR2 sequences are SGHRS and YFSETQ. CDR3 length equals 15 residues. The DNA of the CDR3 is TGCGCCAGCAGCCGAACCAGGGTAGAGGTAGAGACCCAGTACTTC. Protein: CASSRTRVEVETQYF.

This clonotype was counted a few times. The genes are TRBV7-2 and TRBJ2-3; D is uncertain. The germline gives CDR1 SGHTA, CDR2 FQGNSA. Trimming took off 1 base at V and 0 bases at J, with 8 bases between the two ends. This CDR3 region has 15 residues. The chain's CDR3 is CASSLEAASTDTQYF. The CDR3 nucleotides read TGTGCCAGCAGCTTAGAGGCAGCTAGCACAGATACGCAGTATTTT.

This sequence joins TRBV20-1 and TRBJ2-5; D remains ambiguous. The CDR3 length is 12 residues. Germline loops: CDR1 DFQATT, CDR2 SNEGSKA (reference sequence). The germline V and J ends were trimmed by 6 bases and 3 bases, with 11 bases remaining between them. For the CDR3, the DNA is TGCAGTGCCGGAGCACGGGAAGAGACCCAGTACTTC. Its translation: CSAGAREETQYF.